Detailed here is one T cell receptor beta chain. The data derive from a study of T cell responses to AZD1222 COVID-19 vaccine. Clones were sequenced by immunoSEQ multiplex PCR, and TCRdb holds only the in-frame ones, with some missing. Seen here are over 150,000 clones, more than 90% observed once, and the top ten hold about 1.6%. The CDR3 contains 15 residues. The V segment lost 1 base and the J segment 7 bases; nucleotides outside the gene matches: 7. The germline V gene has CDR1 SGHAT and CDR2 FQNNGV. The clonotype comes from an adult in good health. The starting material was peripheral blood, obtained on day 0 of AZD1222 vaccination. The V call is TRBV11-2, the J call TRBJ1-5; 7 bases agree with TRBD1. CDR3 sequence reads: CASSLGRGLGQPQHF. The CDR3, as DNA: TGTGCCAGCAGCTTAGGAAGGGGGCTCGGACAGCCCCAGCATTTT. Variable domain in full (rest from reference TRBV11-2 and TRBJ1-5): EAGVAQSPRYKIIEKRQSVAFWCNPISGHATLYWYQQILGQGPKLLIQFQNNGVVDDSQLPKDRFSAERLKGVDSTLKIQPAKLEDSAVYLCASSLGRGLGQPQHFGDGTRLSIL.